A single sample is the source of the 24 T cell receptor beta chains below, sequenced in a study of T cells in Graves' hyperthyroidism and ophthalmopathy. TCR beta CDR3 regions were amplified from RNA. The TCR CDR3 was amplified in a first-round RT-PCR using the HTBI primer set. TCRdb re-called the multiplex PCR reads through MiXCR, storing one row per CDR3 protein. The sample records fewer than 650,000 distinct CDR3 sequences, roughly 14% being singletons. Input material: blood. Receptors originate from a woman between 40 and 55 years old with Graves' ophthalmopathy.

This clonotype was counted ten times or more. The rearrangement joins TRBV20-1 to TRBJ1-1; 8 positions agree with TRBD1. Germline assignment: CDR1 DFQATT and CDR2 SNEGSKA (reference sequence). V was clipped by 6 bases and J by 0 bases; unmatched bases: 3. The CDR3 is 13 residues long. CDR3 residues: CSAGQGMNTEAFF. The DNA of the CDR3 is TGCAGTGCCGGACAGGGTATGAACACTGAAGCTTTCTTT.

Only one count was recorded for this clonotype. The chain recombines TRBV7-2 with TRBJ2-5, with TRBD2 matching 7 bases. The CDR3 runs 15 residues. With V trimmed by 1 base and J by 0 bases, 2 bases remained unmatched. The germline gives CDR1 SGHTA, CDR2 FQGNSA. The CDR3 sequence: CASSLERGDQETQYF. The CDR3 nucleotides read TGTGCCAGCAGCTTAGAACGGGGGGACCAAGAGACCCAGTACTTC. Full variable domain (rest looked up from reference TRBV7-2 and TRBJ2-5): GAGVSQSPSNKVTEKGKDVELRCDPISGHTALYWYRQSLGQGLEFLIYFQGNSAPDKSGLPSDRFSAERTGGSVSTLTIQRTQQEDSAVYLCASSLERGDQETQYFGPGTRLLVL.

The chain uses TRBV30 and TRBJ2-7; no clear D gene. The CDR3 covers 13 residues. Per the germline V gene, CDR1 is GTSNPN and CDR2 is SVGIG (reference sequence). V lost 2 bases and J 1 base, leaving 9 bases between the germline ends. The CDR3 DNA reads TGTGCCTGGAGTAAGGACGCATCCTACGAGCAGTACTTC. Amino acids: CAWSKDASYEQYF.

This clonotype was counted at least ten times. V gene TRBV7-3 combines with J gene TRBJ2-7, with D hard to call. Per germline, CDR1 SGHTA and CDR2 FQGTGA. The length of the CDR3 is 15 residues. With 2 bases removed from V and 2 bases from J, the gap between germline ends came to 13 bases. The CDR3 region has the DNA TGTGCCAGCAGCTTAGGGCCAGGCCGAACCTACGAGCAGTACTTC. It translates to CASSLGPGRTYEQYF.

This clonotype was detected many times. Written as DNA, the CDR3 is TGTGCCAGCAGCCGGGGGGAGGTTGGCTACACCTTC. This sequence encodes CASSRGEVGYTF. This chain connects TRBV7-8 to TRBJ1-2, with D perhaps TRBD1 (5 bases). The length of the CDR3 is 12 residues. Germline V lookup: CDR1 SGHVS, CDR2 FQNEAQ. V lost 5 bases to trimming and J lost 7 bases, with 11 bases between them.

This CDR3 is CASSRSGNQETQYF. In DNA form, the CDR3 reads TGTGCCAGCAGTCGAAGCGGGAACCAAGAGACCCAGTACTTC. The rearrangement uses TRBV7-2 and TRBJ2-5; 7 bases are a match to TRBD2. CDR1 and CDR2 (germline): SGHTA, FQGNSA. J lost 0 bases, V lost 6 bases, and 4 bases had no gene match. The CDR3 runs 14 residues.

This clonotype was counted many times. This chain connects TRBV6-5 to TRBJ2-4; possibly TRBD2 for D (6 bases). CDR1 is MNHEY and CDR2 is SVGAGI in the germline V gene. The CDR3 is 16 amino acids. Trimming pared 0 bases from V and 14 bases from J, leaving 23 bases between. CDR3 protein: CASSYSDYSGRPFKYF. CDR3 in DNA: TGTGCCAGCAGTTACTCGGACTACTCGGGTAGGCCCTTCAAGTACTTC.

This clonotype was detected many times. The gene calls are TRBV27 and TRBJ1-5; D may be TRBD1 (5 bases). The CDR3 covers 15 residues. Germline lookup yields CDR1 MNHEY and CDR2 SMNVEV (reference sequence). V was trimmed by 3 bases and J by 7 bases, leaving 16 bases between them. The CDR3 protein is CASSLRDESNQPQHF. CDR3 DNA: TGTGCCAGCAGTTTGAGGGACGAGTCAAACCAGCCCCAGCATTTT.

This clonotype occurred once. The chain has TRBV7-9 and TRBJ1-1; D is possibly TRBD1 (5 bases). The CDR3 consists of 15 residues. Germline CDR1 and CDR2: SEHNR and FQNEAQ (reference sequence). V dropped 2 bases and J dropped 7 bases, with 17 bases sitting between them. CDR3 sequence reads: CASSLRSPRGDEAFF. As DNA, the CDR3 is TGTGCCAGCAGCTTACGTTCCCCAAGGGGTGATGAAGCTTTCTTT. Full variable domain (rest looked up from reference TRBV7-9 and TRBJ1-1): DTGVSQNPRHKITKRGQNVTFRCDPISEHNRLYWYRQTLGQGPEFLTYFQNEAQLEKSRLLSDRFSAERPKGSFSTLEIQRTEQGDSAMYLCASSLRSPRGDEAFFGQGTRLTVV.

The J gene is TRBJ1-1, the V gene TRBV12-3 or TRBV12-4, with D maybe TRBD1 (5 bases). This CDR3 spans 14 amino acids. V was shortened by 7 bases and J by 3 bases, with 15 bases between the two germline ends. DNA of the CDR3: TGTGCCAGCAACAGGCCGGGAGGTGACACTGAAGCTTTCTTT. Residues: CASNRPGGDTEAFF.

This chain uses TRBV19 with TRBJ1-1; 8 nucleotides line up with TRBD1. This CDR3 contains 16 residues. The V segment lost 2 bases and the J segment 1 base; nucleotides outside the gene matches: 6. Per germline, CDR1 LNHDA and CDR2 SQIVND (reference sequence). The CDR3 reads CASSIYPQGANTEAFF. CDR3 coding DNA: TGTGCCAGTAGTATATACCCCCAGGGGGCGAACACTGAAGCTTTCTTT.

This chain uses TRBV6-5 with TRBJ2-2; unclear D gene. From germline, CDR1 is MNHEY and CDR2 SVGAGI. The ends were cut back, 5 bases at V and 6 bases at J, with 13 bases in the middle. This CDR3 has 14 residues. CDR3 sequence (DNA): TGTGCCAGCAGTAACTTAGTGGGGTCCGGGGAGCTGTTTTTT. Amino acids: CASSNLVGSGELFF.

This clonotype has at least ten counts. This sequence joins TRBV20-1 and TRBJ2-5; 10 nucleotides align to TRBD2. V was pared by 6 bases and J by 0 bases, with 4 bases of the junction left unmatched. Looked up from germline, CDR1 is DFQATT and CDR2 is SNEGSKA (reference sequence). This CDR3 has 14 amino acids. CDR3: CSAGLAYHQETQYF. For the CDR3, the DNA is TGCAGTGCGGGACTAGCGTACCACCAAGAGACCCAGTACTTC.

This clonotype was seen a handful of times. This sequence may be a read error, since a much larger clone differs from it by one base. The chain carries TRBV4-2 and TRBJ2-5; a weak D match, TRBD1 (6 bases). This CDR3 is built from 17 residues. The V end lost 1 base, the J end lost 7 bases, and 22 bases lay between the germline ends. In germline, CDR1 is LGHNA, CDR2 YNFKEQ. CDR3 sequence reads: CASSQVSGSADSGTQYF. The CDR3 DNA sequence: TGTGCCAGCAGCCAAGTATCTGGGTCGGCGGACAGTGGGACCCAGTACTTC.

The chain links TRBV14 to TRBJ1-2; D is possibly TRBD1 (6 bases). With 4 bases removed from V and 8 bases from J, the gap between germline ends came to 17 bases. The CDR3 runs to 14 residues. The germline V gene encodes CDR1 SGHDN and CDR2 FVKESK. The CDR3 DNA reads as TGTGCCAGCAGCCCCCGGCCGGGCCAGGGGGGCTACACCTTC. Translating gives CASSPRPGQGGYTF.

This clonotype was counted many times. The rearrangement uses TRBV12-3 or TRBV12-4 and TRBJ1-5; tentative D call: TRBD1 (6 bases). The CDR3 contains 13 residues. The V end was cut by 8 bases, the J end by 5 bases, with 13 bases between. In nucleotides, the CDR3 is TGTGCCAGCCGACGGGCAGGGGATCAGCCCCAGCATTTT. This encodes CASRRAGDQPQHF.

This clonotype was detected ten times or more. The genes are TRBV6-5 and TRBJ2-7, with 9 bases matching TRBD1. Germline trimming cut 2 bases from V and 0 bases from J; bases unmatched to any gene: 2. The germline V gene has CDR1 MNHEY and CDR2 SVGAGI. This CDR3 contains 15 residues. Here the CDR3 DNA reads TGTGCCAGCAGTTACCGGGACAGGGCCTCCTACGAGCAGTACTTC. Its translation is CASSYRDRASYEQYF.

The rearrangement uses TRBV3-1 and TRBJ2-7, with TRBD2 matching 7 bases. V lost 1 base and J lost 8; bases outside the gene matches: 11. The germline V gene has CDR1 LGHDT and CDR2 YNNKEL (reference sequence). The CDR3 loop spans 15 amino acids. This chain's CDR3 is CASSQAGRPETQQYF. The CDR3 nucleotides are TGTGCCAGCAGCCAAGCCGGGAGGCCAGAAACCCAGCAGTACTTC.

A single count supports this clonotype. The V gene is TRBV6-2 or TRBV6-3, the J gene TRBJ2-5; D might be TRBD2 (5 bases). CDR1 and CDR2 (germline): MNHEY, SVGEGT. Trimming took off 6 bases at V and 5 bases at J, with 10 bases between the two ends. The CDR3 extends over 12 amino acids. CDR3 bases: TGTGCCAGCAGGGACTTGGGGGAGACCCAGTACTTC. Translating gives CASRDLGETQYF.

This clonotype showed up just a few times. CDR3 DNA sequence: TGTGCCAGCAGCCCCACCCGGCTAGCGGTTGGGGGAGATACGCAGTATTTT. It codes for CASSPTRLAVGGDTQYF. V gene TRBV11-2 combines with J gene TRBJ2-3; TRBD2 agrees at 7 bases. V was pared by 5 bases and J by 5 bases, with 16 bases of the junction left unmatched. CDR1 is SGHAT, CDR2 FQNNGV, per germline. The CDR3 runs to 17 residues.

The chain carries TRBV9 and TRBJ2-7; 9 nucleotides line up with TRBD2. From germline, CDR1 is SGDLS and CDR2 YYNGEE. CDR3 length: 17 residues. J was trimmed by 4 bases and V by 0 bases; bases with no gene match: 11. The CDR3 sequence: CASSVEGAAGGRYEQYF. In DNA form, the CDR3 reads TGTGCCAGCAGCGTAGAGGGGGCGGCGGGAGGGAGATACGAGCAGTACTTC. Full variable domain (rest looked up from reference TRBV9 and TRBJ2-7): DSGVTQTPKHLITATGQRVTLRCSPRSGDLSVYWYQQSLDQGLQFLIQYYNGEERAKGNILERFSAQQFPDLHSELNLSSLELGDSALYFCASSVEGAAGGRYEQYFGPGTRLTVT.

This clonotype showed up many times. J is TRBJ1-1 and V is TRBV30; no clear D gene. Germline V gives CDR1 GTSNPN, CDR2 SVGIG (reference sequence). The germline V and J ends were trimmed by 1 base and 4 bases, with 10 bases remaining between them. The CDR3 extends over 13 amino acids. As DNA, the CDR3 is TGTGCCTGGAGTGGCCCCGGACGCACTGAAGCTTTCTTT. It codes for CAWSGPGRTEAFF.

The chain recombines TRBV6-1 with TRBJ2-7, with 8 bases fitting TRBD1. The length of the CDR3 is 15 residues. The J segment lost 2 bases and the V segment lost 6 bases, leaving 9 bases of the junction unmatched. Per the germline V gene, CDR1 is MNHNS and CDR2 is SASEGT. CDR3 coding DNA: TGTGCCAGCAGCTGGACGACAGGGGCGCCCTACGAGCAGTACTTC. Amino acid sequence: CASSWTTGAPYEQYF.

This clonotype was seen at least ten times. The chain carries TRBV12-3 or TRBV12-4 and TRBJ1-1; possibly TRBD1 for D (5 bases). This CDR3 has 15 residues. Trimming removed 2 bases at V and 1 base at J, with 11 bases between. Here the CDR3 reads CASSLSQDGNTEAFF. Written as DNA, the CDR3 is TGTGCCAGCAGTTTATCACAGGATGGGAACACTGAAGCTTTCTTT.